This T cell receptor (beta chain) was obtained from a study of long-term antiretroviral therapy in people with HIV. Overall study results and limits: Clones expanded before ART dominated the repertoire at all time points.

Samples were assayed with immunoSEQ v3.0 at survey level. Data came from immunoSEQ multiplex PCR; TCRdb stores just in-frame clones and leaves some out. The sample shows some 30,000 clones, roughly 85% of them seen only once. The V end was cut by 5 bases, the J end by 4 bases, with 9 bases between. Germline loops: CDR1 SNHLY, CDR2 FYNNEI. This CDR3 region has 13 residues. As to this clone: The target antigen is unknown.

Only United States sites treated participants with HIV. Before they underwent DNA extraction, samples held roughly 0.9-11 million cryopreserved PBMC. This TCR came from a man between 18 and 35 years old with HIV. This sequence joins TRBV2 and TRBJ1-3, with D uncertain. Specimen: unsorted PBMCs, collected 1.1 years after starting antiretroviral therapy. This CDR3 is CASSLRMGNTIYF. Written as DNA, the CDR3 is TGTGCCAGCAGTCTTCGGATGGGAAACACCATATATTTT.